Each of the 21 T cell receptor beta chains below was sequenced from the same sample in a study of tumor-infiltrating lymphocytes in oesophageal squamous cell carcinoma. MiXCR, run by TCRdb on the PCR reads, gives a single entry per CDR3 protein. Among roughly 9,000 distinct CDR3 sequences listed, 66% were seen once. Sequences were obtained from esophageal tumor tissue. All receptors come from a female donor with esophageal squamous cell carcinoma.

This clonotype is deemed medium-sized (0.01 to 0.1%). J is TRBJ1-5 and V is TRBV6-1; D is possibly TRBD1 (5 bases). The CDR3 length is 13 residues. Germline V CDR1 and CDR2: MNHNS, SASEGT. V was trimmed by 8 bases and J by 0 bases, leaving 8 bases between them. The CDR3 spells CASGGDSNQPQHF. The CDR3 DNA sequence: TGTGCCAGCGGAGGGGATAGCAATCAGCCCCAGCATTTT.

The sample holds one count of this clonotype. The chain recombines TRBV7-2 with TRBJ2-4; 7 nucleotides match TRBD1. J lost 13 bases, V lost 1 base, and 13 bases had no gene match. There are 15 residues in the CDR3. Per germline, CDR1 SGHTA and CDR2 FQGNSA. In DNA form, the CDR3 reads TGTGCCAGCAGCTTAGAGGGACAGACAAACAATGAGCAGTACTTC. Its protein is CASSLEGQTNNEQYF.

The CDR3 region is CASRRSSSTDTQYF. CDR3 in DNA: TGTGCCAGCAGGCGCAGTTCTAGCACAGATACGCAGTATTTT. V is TRBV12-3 or TRBV12-4 and J is TRBJ2-3; D remains unclear. The CDR3 is 14 residues long. V lost 6 bases to trimming and J lost 0 bases, with 10 bases between them.

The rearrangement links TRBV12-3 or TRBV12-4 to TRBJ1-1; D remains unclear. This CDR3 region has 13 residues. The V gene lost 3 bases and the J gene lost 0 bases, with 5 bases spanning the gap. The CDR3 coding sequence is TGTGCCAGCAGTTTGGTTGTGAACACTGAAGCTTTCTTT. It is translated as CASSLVVNTEAFF.

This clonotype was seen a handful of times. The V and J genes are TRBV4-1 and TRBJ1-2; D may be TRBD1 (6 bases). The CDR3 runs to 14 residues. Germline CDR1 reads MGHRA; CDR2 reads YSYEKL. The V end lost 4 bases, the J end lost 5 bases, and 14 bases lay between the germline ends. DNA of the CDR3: TGCGCCAGCAGCCCCCAGGACAGCCCTTATGGCTACACCTTC. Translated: CASSPQDSPYGYTF.

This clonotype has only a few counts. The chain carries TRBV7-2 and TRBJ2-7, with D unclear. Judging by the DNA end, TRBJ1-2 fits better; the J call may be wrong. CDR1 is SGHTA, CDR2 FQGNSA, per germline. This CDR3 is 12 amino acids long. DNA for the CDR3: TGTGCCAGCAGCAACTTGGGCCAAGGCTACACCTTC. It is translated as CASSNLGQGYTF.

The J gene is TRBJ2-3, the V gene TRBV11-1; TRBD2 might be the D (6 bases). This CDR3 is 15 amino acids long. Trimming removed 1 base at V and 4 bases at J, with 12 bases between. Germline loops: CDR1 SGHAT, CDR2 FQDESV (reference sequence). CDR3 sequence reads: CASSLGVSGSDTQYF. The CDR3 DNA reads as TGTGCCAGCAGCTTAGGGGTCAGCGGGTCAGATACGCAGTATTTT. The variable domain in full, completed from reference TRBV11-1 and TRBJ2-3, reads EAEVAQSPRYKITEKSQAVAFWCDPISGHATLYWYRQILGQGPELLVQFQDESVVDDSQLPKDRFSAERLKGVDSTLKIQPAELGDSAMYLCASSLGVSGSDTQYFGPGTRLTVL.

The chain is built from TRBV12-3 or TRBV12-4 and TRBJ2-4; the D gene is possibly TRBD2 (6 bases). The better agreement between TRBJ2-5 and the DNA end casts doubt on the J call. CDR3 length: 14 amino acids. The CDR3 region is CASSFSLALETQYF. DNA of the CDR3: TGTGCCAGCAGTTTTTCACTAGCTCTGGAGACCCAGTACTTC.

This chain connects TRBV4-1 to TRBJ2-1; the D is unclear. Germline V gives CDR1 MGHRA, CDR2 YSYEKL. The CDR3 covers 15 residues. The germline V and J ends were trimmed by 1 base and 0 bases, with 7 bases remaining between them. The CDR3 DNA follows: TGCGCCAGCAGCCAAGGTAGCAGCTCCTACAATGAGCAGTTCTTC. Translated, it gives CASSQGSSSYNEQFF.

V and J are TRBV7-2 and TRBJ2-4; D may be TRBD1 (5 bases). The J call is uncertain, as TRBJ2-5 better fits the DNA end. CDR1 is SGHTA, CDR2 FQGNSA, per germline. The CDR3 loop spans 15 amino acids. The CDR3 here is CASSPLGAWGETQYF. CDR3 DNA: TGTGCCAGCAGCCCCCTAGGGGCCTGGGGAGAGACCCAGTACTTC.

The CDR3 here is CASSRRIGETQYF. The DNA for the CDR3 is TGTGCCAGCAGCCGGAGAATCGGGGAGACCCAGTACTTC. The chain is built from TRBV7-6 and TRBJ2-3; D gene uncertain. The J call is doubtful: the DNA matches TRBJ2-5 better. The germline V gene encodes CDR1 SGHVS and CDR2 FNYEAQ. The CDR3 spans 13 residues.

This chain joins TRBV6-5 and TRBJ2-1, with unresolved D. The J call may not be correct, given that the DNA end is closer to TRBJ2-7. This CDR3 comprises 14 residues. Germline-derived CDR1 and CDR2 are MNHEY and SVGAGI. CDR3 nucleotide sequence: TGTGCCAGCATCCCATCAAAAAGCTCCTACGAGCAGTACTTC. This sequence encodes CASIPSKSSYEQYF.

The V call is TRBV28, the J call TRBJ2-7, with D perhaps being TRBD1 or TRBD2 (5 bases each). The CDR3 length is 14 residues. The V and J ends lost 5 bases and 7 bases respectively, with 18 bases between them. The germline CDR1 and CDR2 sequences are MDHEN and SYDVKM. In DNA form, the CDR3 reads TGTGCCAGCAGTAAACCGGGACCCCCGTATGAGCAGTACTTC. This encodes CASSKPGPPYEQYF.

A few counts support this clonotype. The CDR3 here is CASSIGTSGVNEQFF. The DNA of the CDR3 is TGTGCCAGCAGCATAGGGACTAGCGGAGTTAATGAGCAGTTCTTC. This chain joins TRBV7-3 and TRBJ2-1; 11 positions agree with TRBD2. V shed 5 bases and J 7 bases; nucleotides not matched to a gene: 7. The CDR3 totals 15 residues. From germline, CDR1 is SGHTA and CDR2 FQGTGA.

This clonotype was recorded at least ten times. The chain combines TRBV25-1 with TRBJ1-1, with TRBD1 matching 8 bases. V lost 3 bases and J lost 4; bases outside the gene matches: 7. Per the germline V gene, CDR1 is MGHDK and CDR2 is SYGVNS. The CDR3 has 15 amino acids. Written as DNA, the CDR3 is TGTGCCAGCAGTGAGCAGACAGGGGTACTCACTGAAGCTTTCTTT. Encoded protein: CASSEQTGVLTEAFF.

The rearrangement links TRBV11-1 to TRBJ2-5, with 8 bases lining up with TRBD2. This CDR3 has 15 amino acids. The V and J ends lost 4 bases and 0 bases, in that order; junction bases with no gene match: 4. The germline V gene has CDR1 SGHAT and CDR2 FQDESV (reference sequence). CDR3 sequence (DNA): TGTGCCAGCAGCTCTATGACTAGCGACCAAGAGACCCAGTACTTC. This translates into CASSSMTSDQETQYF.

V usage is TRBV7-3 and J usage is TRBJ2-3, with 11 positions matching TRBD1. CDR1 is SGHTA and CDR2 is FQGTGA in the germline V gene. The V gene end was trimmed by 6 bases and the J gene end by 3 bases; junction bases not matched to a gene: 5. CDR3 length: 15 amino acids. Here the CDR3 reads CASRSGQGVTDTQYF. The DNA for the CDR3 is TGTGCCAGCAGATCGGGACAGGGGGTTACAGATACGCAGTATTTT.

The CDR3 DNA sequence: TGTGCCAGCAGTGAAGGGTTAAGGAGCAATGAGCAGTTCTTC. Amino acids: CASSEGLRSNEQFF. The chain employs TRBV6-1 and TRBJ2-1; D uncertain. V lost 1 base to trimming and J lost 6 bases, with 10 bases between them. Germline values: CDR1 MNHNS, CDR2 SASEGT. This CDR3 is built from 14 residues.

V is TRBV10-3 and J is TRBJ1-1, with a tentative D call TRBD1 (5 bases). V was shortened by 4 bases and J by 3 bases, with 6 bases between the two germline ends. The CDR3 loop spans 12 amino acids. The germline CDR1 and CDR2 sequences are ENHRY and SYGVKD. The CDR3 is CAISGGDTEAFF. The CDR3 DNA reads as TGTGCCATCAGTGGGGGGGACACTGAAGCTTTCTTT.

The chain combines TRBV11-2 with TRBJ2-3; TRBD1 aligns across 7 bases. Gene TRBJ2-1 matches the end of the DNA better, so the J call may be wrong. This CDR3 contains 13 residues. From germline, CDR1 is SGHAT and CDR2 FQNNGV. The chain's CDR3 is CASSRDRVGEQFF. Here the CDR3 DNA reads TGTGCCAGCAGTCGCGACAGGGTAGGCGAGCAGTTCTTC.

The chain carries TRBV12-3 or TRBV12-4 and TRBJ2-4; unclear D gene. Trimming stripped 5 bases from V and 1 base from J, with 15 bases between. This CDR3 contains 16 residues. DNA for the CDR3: TGTGCCAGCAGTAGACCCGGTGGAGCGGCCAAAAACATTCAGTACTTC. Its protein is CASSRPGGAAKNIQYF.